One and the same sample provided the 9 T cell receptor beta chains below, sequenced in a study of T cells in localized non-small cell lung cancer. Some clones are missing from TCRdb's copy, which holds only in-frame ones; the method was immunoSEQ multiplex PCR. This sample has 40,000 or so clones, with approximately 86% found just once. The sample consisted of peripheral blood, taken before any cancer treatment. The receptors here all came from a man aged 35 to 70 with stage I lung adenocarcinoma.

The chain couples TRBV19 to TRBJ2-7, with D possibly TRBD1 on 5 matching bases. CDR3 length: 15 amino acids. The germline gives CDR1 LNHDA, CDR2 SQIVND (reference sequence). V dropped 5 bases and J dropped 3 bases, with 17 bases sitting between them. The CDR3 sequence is CASSATIGADYEQYF. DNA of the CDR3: TGTGCCAGTAGTGCCACGATAGGGGCAGACTACGAGCAGTACTTC.

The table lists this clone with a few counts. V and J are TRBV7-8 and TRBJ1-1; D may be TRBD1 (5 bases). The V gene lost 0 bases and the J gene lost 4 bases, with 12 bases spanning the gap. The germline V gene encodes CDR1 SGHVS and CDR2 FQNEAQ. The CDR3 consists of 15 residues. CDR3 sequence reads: CASSLAARATTEAFF. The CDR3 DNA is TGTGCCAGCAGCTTAGCGGCCAGGGCAACCACTGAAGCTTTCTTT.

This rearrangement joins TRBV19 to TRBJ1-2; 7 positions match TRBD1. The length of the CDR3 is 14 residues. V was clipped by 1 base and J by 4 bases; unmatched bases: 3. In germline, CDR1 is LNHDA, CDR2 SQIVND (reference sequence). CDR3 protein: CASSIGGGAYGYTF. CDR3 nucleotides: TGTGCCAGTAGTATAGGAGGGGGCGCCTATGGCTACACCTTC.

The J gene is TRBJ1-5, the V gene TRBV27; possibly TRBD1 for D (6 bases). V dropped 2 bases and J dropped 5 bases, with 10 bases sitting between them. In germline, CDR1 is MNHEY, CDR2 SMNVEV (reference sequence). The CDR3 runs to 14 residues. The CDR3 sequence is CASSLRRGHQPQHF. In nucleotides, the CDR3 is TGTGCCAGCAGTTTACGCAGGGGCCATCAGCCCCAGCATTTT.

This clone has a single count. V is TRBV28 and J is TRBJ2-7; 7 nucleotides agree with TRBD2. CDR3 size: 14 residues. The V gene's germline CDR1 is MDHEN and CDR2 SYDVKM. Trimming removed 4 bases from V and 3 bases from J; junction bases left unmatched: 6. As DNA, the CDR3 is TGTGCCAGCAGTTCCTGGGGGGGGGTCTACGAGCAGTACTTC. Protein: CASSSWGGVYEQYF.

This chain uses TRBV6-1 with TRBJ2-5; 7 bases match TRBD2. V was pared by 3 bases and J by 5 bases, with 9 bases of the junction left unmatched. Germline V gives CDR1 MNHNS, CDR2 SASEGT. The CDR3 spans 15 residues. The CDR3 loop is CASSDQLAIWETQYF. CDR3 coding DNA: TGTGCCAGCAGTGACCAACTAGCGATCTGGGAGACCCAGTACTTC.

Written as DNA, the CDR3 is TGTGCCAGCAGCTTAACCAGGGGAACCTACAATGAGCAGTTCTTC. The encoded protein is CASSLTRGTYNEQFF. The chain links TRBV7-9 to TRBJ2-1; D might be TRBD1 (6 bases). Looked up from germline, CDR1 is SEHNR and CDR2 is FQNEAQ (reference sequence). V was trimmed by 2 bases and J by 2 bases, leaving 10 bases between them. This CDR3 spans 15 amino acids.

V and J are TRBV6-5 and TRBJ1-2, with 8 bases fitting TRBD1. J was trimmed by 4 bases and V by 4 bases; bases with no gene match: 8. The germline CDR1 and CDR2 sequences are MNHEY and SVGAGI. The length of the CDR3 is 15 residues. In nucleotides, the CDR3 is TGTGCCAGCAGTTCCGGGACAGGTTCTATCTATGGCTACACCTTC. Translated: CASSSGTGSIYGYTF.

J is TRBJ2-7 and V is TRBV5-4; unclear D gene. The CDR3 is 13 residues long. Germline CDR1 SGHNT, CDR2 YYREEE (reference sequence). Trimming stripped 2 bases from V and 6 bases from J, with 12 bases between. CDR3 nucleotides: TGTGCCAGCAGCTTTTACAGATCTGGCGAGCAGTACTTC. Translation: CASSFYRSGEQYF.